Presented here are 27 T cell receptor beta chains from one specimen sequenced in a study of blood T cell repertoires in COVID-19. Sequencing was performed with immunoSEQ multiplex PCR; in TCRdb, only in-frame clones are kept and a portion is missing. The sample contains some 150,000 clones, around nine tenths of which appear only once. Sequences were obtained from PBMCs or T cells enriched from blood (not recorded which). These receptors all stem from a woman aged 18-29 years who had recovered from COVID-19.

The rearrangement joins TRBV5-1 to TRBJ2-1, with 10 bases matching TRBD2. The germline gives CDR1 SGHRS, CDR2 YFSETQ. With V trimmed by 8 bases and J by 9 bases, 8 bases remained unmatched. This CDR3 is 13 amino acids long. The CDR3 coding sequence is TGCGCCAGAGGGGGGACTAGCGATACTGAGCAGTTCTTC. As protein: CARGGTSDTEQFF.

This clone was counted only a few times. The CDR3 spells CASSKHRDTEAFF. CDR3 DNA sequence: TGTGCCAGCAGCAAGCACAGGGACACTGAAGCTTTCTTT. V gene TRBV7-3 combines with J gene TRBJ1-1; D may be TRBD1 (6 bases). The CDR3 is 13 residues long. Germline CDR1 and CDR2: SGHTA and FQGTGA. The germline V and J ends were trimmed by 5 bases and 3 bases, with 10 bases remaining between them.

In this sample, this clone turned up once. This chain uses TRBV5-4 with TRBJ2-7; 10 bases fit TRBD2. With V trimmed by 2 bases and J by 3 bases, 2 bases remained unmatched. The V gene's germline CDR1 is SGHNT and CDR2 YYREEE (reference sequence). The length of the CDR3 is 14 residues. CDR3 coding DNA: TGTGCCAGCAGCTTAGCGGGAGGGCTCTACGAGCAGTACTTC. This codes for CASSLAGGLYEQYF.

The V gene is TRBV19, the J gene TRBJ2-5; tentatively, D is TRBD1 (6 bases). The length of the CDR3 is 15 residues. V lost 3 bases to trimming and J lost 1 base, with 12 bases between them. Germline CDR1 LNHDA, CDR2 SQIVND (reference sequence). The DNA of the CDR3 is TGTGCCAGTAGTATTGCGGACAGTCTCCAAGAGACCCAGTACTTC. Its translation is CASSIADSLQETQYF.

CDR3 bases: TGTGCCAGCAGTCCTATAAGTCACAGGGGTCCTCTCTACGAGCAGTACTTC. It specifies CASSPISHRGPLYEQYF. This chain links TRBV27 with TRBJ2-7, with 7 bases aligning to TRBD1. CDR1 and CDR2 (germline): MNHEY, SMNVEV (reference sequence). Unmatched junction bases numbered 16, after V lost 5 bases and J lost 3 bases. The CDR3 length is 17 residues.

This clone has ten or more counts. V is TRBV30 and J is TRBJ2-6; D perhaps matches TRBD1 (6 bases). CDR1 is GTSNPN, CDR2 SVGIG, per germline (reference sequence). This CDR3 contains 17 residues. V was clipped by 2 bases and J by 0 bases, with 14 bases between them. CDR3 DNA: TGTGCCTGGAGTTCATTTGACAGGTTCTCTGGGGCCAACGTCCTGACTTTC. As protein: CAWSSFDRFSGANVLTF.

The chain recombines TRBV28 with TRBJ1-4, with D perhaps matching TRBD1 (5 bases). The V end lost 8 bases, the J end lost 5 bases, and 12 bases lay between the germline ends. From germline, CDR1 is MDHEN and CDR2 SYDVKM. This CDR3 is built from 13 residues. CDR3 sequence (DNA): TGTGCCAGCTATTCGGGGGTCAATGAAAAACTGTTTTTT. Encoded protein: CASYSGVNEKLFF.

This chain connects TRBV12-3 or TRBV12-4 to TRBJ1-2; tentative D call: TRBD1 (5 bases). The CDR3 has 13 residues. V lost 3 bases to trimming and J lost 5 bases, with 10 bases between them. CDR3 sequence: CASSFGAPYGYTF. The CDR3 DNA reads as TGTGCCAGCAGTTTTGGGGCCCCTTATGGCTACACCTTC.

This clone was detected only a few times. This rearrangement joins TRBV5-4 to TRBJ2-3; TRBD2 agrees at 10 bases. V trimming: 1 base; J trimming: 5 bases; junction bases outside the gene matches: 10. The CDR3 spans 17 residues. Germline CDR1 SGHNT, CDR2 YYREEE (reference sequence). The chain's CDR3 is CASSLRAGGFSGDTQYF. CDR3 DNA sequence: TGTGCCAGCAGCTTGCGAGCGGGAGGGTTTTCGGGAGATACGCAGTATTTT.

The rearrangement joins TRBV4-1 to TRBJ2-1; 7 nucleotides agree with TRBD2. V shed 0 bases, J shed 4 bases, and the junction held 3 bases outside the gene matches. Germline V gene sequence: CDR1 MGHRA, CDR2 YSYEKL. CDR3 size: 15 residues. The chain's CDR3 is CASSQDTGGYNEQFF. The CDR3 coding sequence is TGCGCCAGCAGCCAAGATACCGGGGGGTACAATGAGCAGTTCTTC.

This clone was recorded once. This chain joins TRBV28 and TRBJ2-7; a possible D gene is TRBD2 (5 bases). V lost 5 bases and J 6 bases, leaving 17 bases between the germline ends. The CDR3 has 14 amino acids. Germline loops: CDR1 MDHEN, CDR2 SYDVKM. Written as DNA, the CDR3 is TGTGCCAGCAGTCCCCCCCCGCTAGCAAGCGAGCAGTACTTC. As protein: CASSPPPLASEQYF.

The rearrangement joins TRBV5-1 to TRBJ2-7; 8 bases match TRBD1. Losses at the gene ends were 7 bases for V and 2 bases for J; bases not matched to a gene: 5. The CDR3 extends over 13 amino acids. Germline-derived CDR1 and CDR2 are SGHRS and YFSETQ. The CDR3 coding sequence is TGCGCCAGCTACGAGACAGGGGCCTACGAGCAGTACTTC. It yields the protein CASYETGAYEQYF.

CDR3 DNA sequence: TGTGCCAGCAGCGATCCGGAGGACCGGCCGGGCAATGAGCAGTTCTTC. Amino acid sequence: CASSDPEDRPGNEQFF. The J gene is TRBJ2-1, the V gene TRBV9, with D maybe TRBD2 (5 bases). The length of the CDR3 is 16 residues. With 3 bases removed from V and 6 bases from J, the gap between germline ends came to 19 bases. Germline values: CDR1 SGDLS, CDR2 YYNGEE. Filled out from reference TRBV9 and TRBJ2-1, the complete variable domain reads DSGVTQTPKHLITATGQRVTLRCSPRSGDLSVYWYQQSLDQGLQFLIQYYNGEERAKGNILERFSAQQFPDLHSELNLSSLELGDSALYFCASSDPEDRPGNEQFFGPGTRLTVL.

DNA for the CDR3: TGTGCCAGCAGTCCGCTAGGGGGCGAGCAGTACTTC. It yields the protein CASSPLGGEQYF. The V gene is TRBV28, the J gene TRBJ2-7; tentatively, D is TRBD1 (6 bases). The CDR3 runs to 12 residues. Trimming took 5 bases from V and 6 from J, leaving 11 bases between them. Germline CDR1 is MDHEN and CDR2 is SYDVKM.

The CDR3 DNA is TGTGCCAGCAAGAGACAGGCCACAATCGGCTACACCTTC. Protein product: CASKRQATIGYTF. The chain couples TRBV6-5 to TRBJ1-2, with D maybe TRBD1 (6 bases). V was shortened by 7 bases and J by 8 bases, with 17 bases between the two germline ends. Looked up from germline, CDR1 is MNHEY and CDR2 is SVGAGI. The CDR3 is 13 residues long.

V and J are TRBV3-1 (or the pseudogene TRBV3-2) and TRBJ1-4, with TRBD1 matching over 7 bases. Trimming cost V 2 bases and J 8 bases; bases outside gene matches: 14. The CDR3 runs 17 residues. Germline V CDR1 and CDR2: LGHDT, YNNKEL (reference sequence). The CDR3 coding sequence is TGTGCCAGCAGCCAACCCCCTCAAAGACAGGGCGACGAAAAACTGTTTTTT. Its protein is CASSQPPQRQGDEKLFF.

The chain couples TRBV29-1 to TRBJ2-7, with a possible D match to TRBD2 (6 bases). Per the germline V gene, CDR1 is SQVTM and CDR2 is ANQGSEA. Trimming stripped 5 bases from V and 3 bases from J, with 14 bases between. The length of the CDR3 is 13 residues. The CDR3 here is CSVQGTPGYEQYF. Written as DNA, the CDR3 is TGCAGCGTTCAAGGGACTCCGGGCTACGAGCAGTACTTC.

CDR3 DNA sequence: TGCGCCAGCAGCTTGGAACTAGCGGGACAAGAGACCCAGTACTTC. It is translated as CASSLELAGQETQYF. This chain connects TRBV5-1 to TRBJ2-5; TRBD2 agrees at 10 bases. The trim removed 0 bases at V and 2 bases at J, leaving 1 base unmatched. CDR1 is SGHRS and CDR2 is YFSETQ in the germline V gene. The CDR3 is 15 amino acids.

This clone came up once. The chain has TRBV19 and TRBJ2-7, with D possibly matching TRBD2 (6 bases). V was trimmed by 2 bases and J by 3 bases, leaving 17 bases between them. Germline CDR1 LNHDA, CDR2 SQIVND (reference sequence). The CDR3 covers 16 residues. CDR3: CASSIRADYLNYEQYF. In nucleotides, the CDR3 is TGTGCCAGTAGTATAAGAGCGGACTACCTAAACTACGAGCAGTACTTC. Complete variable domain (other parts from reference TRBV19 and TRBJ2-7): DGGITQSPKYLFRKEGQNVTLSCEQNLNHDAMYWYRQDPGQGLRLIYYSQIVNDFQKGDIAEGYSVSREKKESFPLTVTSAQKNPTAFYLCASSIRADYLNYEQYFGPGTRLTVT.

V gene TRBV10-3 combines with J gene TRBJ2-3; D is possibly TRBD2 (7 bases). Germline-derived CDR1 and CDR2 are ENHRY and SYGVKD. Trimming pared 5 bases from V and 5 bases from J, leaving 17 bases between. The CDR3 consists of 15 residues. The CDR3: CAISRGGSGRDTQYF. CDR3 bases: TGTGCCATCAGTAGGGGGGGGAGTGGGCGAGATACGCAGTATTTT.

The chain couples TRBV11-2 to TRBJ2-7, with a tentative D call TRBD1 (7 bases). With 5 bases removed from V and 2 bases from J, the gap between germline ends came to 16 bases. Germline CDR1 SGHAT, CDR2 FQNNGV. The CDR3 length is 15 residues. The CDR3: CASSRRGRTTYEQYF. CDR3 nucleotides: TGTGCCAGCAGCCGCAGGGGGAGGACCACCTACGAGCAGTACTTC.

This clone showed up just once. The chain employs TRBV5-8 and TRBJ2-1, with D tentatively TRBD2 (5 bases). Germline CDR1 and CDR2: SGHTS and YDEGEE. Trimming removed 6 bases from V and 3 bases from J, with 13 bases in between. CDR3 length: 14 amino acids. CDR3 bases: TGTGCCAGCAAGCGCCTAGCTGGCTACAATGAGCAGTTCTTC. Encoded protein: CASKRLAGYNEQFF.

The chain employs TRBV28 and TRBJ2-3; 10 bases fit TRBD2. The V gene end was trimmed by 5 bases and the J gene end by 3 bases; junction bases not matched to a gene: 8. The CDR3 is 16 residues long. CDR1 and CDR2 from the germline V gene are MDHEN and SYDVKM. CDR3 sequence: CASSPQAGGRTDTQYF. The CDR3 DNA follows: TGTGCCAGCAGTCCGCAAGCGGGGGGGAGGACAGATACGCAGTATTTT. The full variable domain, rest sourced from reference TRBV28 and TRBJ2-3, is DVKVTQSSRYLVKRTGEKVFLECVQDMDHENMFWYRQDPGLGLRLIYFSYDVKMKEKGDIPEGYSVSREKKERFSLILESASTNQTSMYLCASSPQAGGRTDTQYFGPGTRLTVL.

The chain couples TRBV5-4 to TRBJ1-1; 8 positions match TRBD1. The CDR3 covers 16 residues. V shed 0 bases and J 0 bases; nucleotides not matched to a gene: 4. Germline CDR1 reads SGHNT; CDR2 reads YYREEE (reference sequence). The CDR3 coding sequence is TGTGCCAGCAGCTTGGCCAGGGGGCTGTTGAACACTGAAGCTTTCTTT. Translating gives CASSLARGLLNTEAFF. Complete variable domain (other parts from reference TRBV5-4 and TRBJ1-1): ETGVTQSPTHLIKTRGQQVTLRCSSQSGHNTVSWYQQALGQGPQFIFQYYREEENGRGNFPPRFSGLQFPNYSSELNVNALELDDSALYLCASSLARGLLNTEAFFGQGTRLTVV.

CDR3 loop: CASSSAQGSQPQHF. CDR3 nucleotide sequence: TGTGCCAGCAGTTCGGCACAGGGGAGTCAGCCCCAGCATTTT. The V call is TRBV6-5, the J call TRBJ1-5; 7 bases agree with TRBD1. Germline V gives CDR1 MNHEY, CDR2 SVGAGI. CDR3 length equals 14 residues. After removal of 4 bases from V and 6 bases from J, the junction contained 6 bases not matched to a gene.

This CDR3 reads CASSPRPGTEGGYTF. In DNA form, the CDR3 reads TGTGCCAGCAGTCCTCGGCCCGGGACAGAAGGCGGCTACACCTTC. This rearrangement joins TRBV28 to TRBJ1-2, with TRBD1 matching 7 bases. Germline values: CDR1 MDHEN, CDR2 SYDVKM. The CDR3 is made up of 15 amino acids. V shed 5 bases, J shed 8 bases, and the junction held 14 bases outside the gene matches.

The rearrangement joins TRBV7-8 to TRBJ2-7; 12 nucleotides align to TRBD2. CDR1 is SGHVS, CDR2 FQNEAQ, per germline. The length of the CDR3 is 15 residues. The trim removed 7 bases at V and 3 bases at J, leaving 7 bases unmatched. The CDR3 loop reads CASTPTSGRRYEQYF. The CDR3 nucleotides are TGTGCCAGCACCCCTACTAGCGGGAGGCGCTACGAGCAGTACTTC.